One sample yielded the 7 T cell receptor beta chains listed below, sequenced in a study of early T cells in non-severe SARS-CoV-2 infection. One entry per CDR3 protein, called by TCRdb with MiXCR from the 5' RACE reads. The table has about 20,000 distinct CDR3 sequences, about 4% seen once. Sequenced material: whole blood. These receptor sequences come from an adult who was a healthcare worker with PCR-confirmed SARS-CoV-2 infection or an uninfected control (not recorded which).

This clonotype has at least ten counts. The CDR3 DNA reads as TGTGCCAGCAGCCACTCCAGGGACTGGGACCAAGAGACCCAGTACTTC. Encoded protein: CASSHSRDWDQETQYF. This chain uses TRBV11-2 with TRBJ2-5; D is possibly TRBD2 (6 bases). The CDR3 is 16 amino acids. The germline V gene has CDR1 SGHAT and CDR2 FQNNGV. V dropped 5 bases and J dropped 0 bases, with 16 bases sitting between them.

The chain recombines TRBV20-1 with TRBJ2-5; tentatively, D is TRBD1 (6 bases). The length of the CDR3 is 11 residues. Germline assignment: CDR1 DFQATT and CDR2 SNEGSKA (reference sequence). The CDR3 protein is CRAGGPETQYF. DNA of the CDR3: TGCAGGGCTGGGGGCCCAGAGACCCAGTACTTC.

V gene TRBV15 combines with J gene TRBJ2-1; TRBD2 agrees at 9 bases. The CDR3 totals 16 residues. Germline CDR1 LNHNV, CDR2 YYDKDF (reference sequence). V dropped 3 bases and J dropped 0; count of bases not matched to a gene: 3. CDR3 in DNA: TGTGCCACCAGCAGGGATAGCGGGGGCTCCTACAATGAGCAGTTCTTC. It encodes CATSRDSGGSYNEQFF. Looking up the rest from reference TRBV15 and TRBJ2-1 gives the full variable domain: DAMVIQNPRYQVTQFGKPVTLSCSQTLNHNVMYWYQQKSSQAPKLLFHYYDKDFNNEADTPDNFQSRRPNTSFCFLDIRSPGLGDTAMYLCATSRDSGGSYNEQFFGPGTRLTVL.

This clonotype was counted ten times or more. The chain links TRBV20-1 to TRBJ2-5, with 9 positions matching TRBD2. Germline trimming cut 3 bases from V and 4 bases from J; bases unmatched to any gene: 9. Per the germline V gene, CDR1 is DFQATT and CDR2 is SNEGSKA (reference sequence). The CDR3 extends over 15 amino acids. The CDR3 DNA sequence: TGCAGTGCTAGCGTGGCGGGGGGGCCTCGAGAGACCCAGTACTTC. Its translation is CSASVAGGPRETQYF.

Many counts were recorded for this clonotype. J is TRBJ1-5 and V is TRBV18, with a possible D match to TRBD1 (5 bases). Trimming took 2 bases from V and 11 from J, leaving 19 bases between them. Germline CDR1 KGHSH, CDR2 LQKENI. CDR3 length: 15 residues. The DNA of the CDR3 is TGTGCCAGCTCACCAACCCGGGACCCTACTGTTGCCCAGCATTTT. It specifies CASSPTRDPTVAQHF.

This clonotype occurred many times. The chain's CDR3 is CASSLAVAGGAARDTQYF. DNA of the CDR3: TGTGCCAGCAGTTTAGCGGTAGCGGGGGGAGCCGCCCGGGATACGCAGTATTTT. The V gene is TRBV12-3 or TRBV12-4, the J gene TRBJ2-3; 10 bases map to TRBD2. J lost 6 bases, V lost 0 bases, and 12 bases had no gene match. The CDR3 is 18 residues long.

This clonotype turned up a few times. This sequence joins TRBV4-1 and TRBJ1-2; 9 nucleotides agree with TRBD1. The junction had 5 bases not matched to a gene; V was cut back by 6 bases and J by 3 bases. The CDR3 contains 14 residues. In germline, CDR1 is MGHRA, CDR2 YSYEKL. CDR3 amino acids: CASRSQGADYGYTF. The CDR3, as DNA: TGCGCCAGCAGATCACAGGGGGCGGACTATGGCTACACCTTC.